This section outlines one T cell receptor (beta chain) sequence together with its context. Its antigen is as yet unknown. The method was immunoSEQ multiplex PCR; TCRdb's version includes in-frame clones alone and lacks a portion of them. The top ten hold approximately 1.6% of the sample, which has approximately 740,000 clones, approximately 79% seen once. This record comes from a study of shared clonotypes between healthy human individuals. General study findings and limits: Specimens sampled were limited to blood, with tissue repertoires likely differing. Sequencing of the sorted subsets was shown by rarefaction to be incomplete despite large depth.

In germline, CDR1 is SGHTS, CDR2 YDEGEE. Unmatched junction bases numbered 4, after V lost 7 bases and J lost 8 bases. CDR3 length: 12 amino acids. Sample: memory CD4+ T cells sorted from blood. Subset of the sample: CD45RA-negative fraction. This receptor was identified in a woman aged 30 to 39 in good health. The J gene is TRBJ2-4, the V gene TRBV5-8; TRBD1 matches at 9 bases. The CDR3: CASEDRGDIQYF. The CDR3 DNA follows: TGTGCCAGCGAAGACAGGGGGGACATTCAGTACTTC.